This T cell receptor beta chain came from a study of blood T cell repertoires in COVID-19. Overall study: Both acute and convalescent COVID-19 samples were obtained from the United States, Italy and Spain. PBMCs, B-cell-depleted T cells, or T cells provided the cDNA or gDNA that made up the material.

As processed by the authors: It was from reference gene primer amplification that nucleated cell counts were estimated. Only in-frame clones appear in the TCRdb table, and some are missing; sequencing was by immunoSEQ multiplex PCR. V and J calls plus clone size are reproduced from that table; the DNA served to infer D and trimming. Among 150,000 to 200,000 clones listed, 75% to 90% were seen once. In its sample, this clone was seen many times. The V gene lost 2 bases and the J gene lost 5 bases, with 9 bases spanning the gap. The CDR3 has 13 residues. The material sequenced was peripheral blood. This receptor was obtained from a man between 60 and 75 years old with acute or convalescent COVID-19. The V and J genes are TRBV12-3 or TRBV12-4 and TRBJ2-5, with D perhaps matching TRBD1 (6 bases). CDR3 coding DNA: TGTGCCAGCAGTTTATGGCAGGGGGAGACCCAGTACTTC. Translation gives CASSLWQGETQYF.